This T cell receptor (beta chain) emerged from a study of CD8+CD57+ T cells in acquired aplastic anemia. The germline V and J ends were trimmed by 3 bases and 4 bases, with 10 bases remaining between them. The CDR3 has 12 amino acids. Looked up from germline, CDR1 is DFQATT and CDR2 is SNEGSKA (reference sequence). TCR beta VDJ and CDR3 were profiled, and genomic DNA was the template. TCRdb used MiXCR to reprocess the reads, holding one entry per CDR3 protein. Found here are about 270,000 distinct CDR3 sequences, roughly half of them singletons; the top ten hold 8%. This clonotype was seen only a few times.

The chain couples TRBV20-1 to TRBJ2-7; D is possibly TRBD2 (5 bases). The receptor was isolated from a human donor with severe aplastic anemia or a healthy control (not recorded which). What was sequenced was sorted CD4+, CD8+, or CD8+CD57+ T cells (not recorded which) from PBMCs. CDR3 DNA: TGCAGTGCTAGGCTACGGGGATACGAGCAGTACTTC. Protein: CSARLRGYEQYF.